These T cell receptor beta chains were read from a single sample in a study of T cell responses to AZD1222 COVID-19 vaccine. Profiling relied on immunoSEQ multiplex PCR, and the TCRdb table lists in-frame clones only, not all of them. The data show about 86,000 clones, around nine tenths seen once. Sequencing used peripheral blood, obtained 28 days after the second AZD1222 dose. All receptors derive from an adult who received the AZD1222 COVID-19 vaccine. The CDR3 runs from the conserved cysteine through the conserved F or W. The D gene is left open where the match is weak. Size tells how often a clone was seen (once, few, many) or the class of an expanded clone, and some rows leave it out.

d_call	clone_size	v_call	cdr3_length	j_call	cdr3_aa
-	-	TRBV10-2	13	TRBJ1-1	CASSAEVNTEAFF
-	-	TRBV18	19	TRBJ1-2	CASSPRGGGINVMNYGYTF
-	-	TRBV5-1	13	TRBJ1-1	CASSPSTNTEAFF
TRBD1	few	TRBV5-6	15	TRBJ1-1	CASSLVGQGETEAFF
-	-	TRBV7-3	14	TRBJ2-7	CASSPGHSSYEQYF
-	-	TRBV29-1	13	TRBJ1-6	CSAQTALGSPLHF
-	-	TRBV20-1	11	TRBJ1-2	CSASRQHGYTF
-	-	TRBV9	15	TRBJ1-5	CASSVAGDRNQPQHF
-	-	TRBV6-6	11	TRBJ1-2	CASGSNYGYTF
-	-	TRBV2	12	TRBJ2-2	CASSLGTGELFF